The rows below give T cell receptor beta chains drawn from one sample of a study of cytomegalovirus exposure and HLA in healthy donors. The protocol was immunoSEQ multiplex PCR, while the TCRdb copy is restricted to in-frame clones and leaves out a portion. Of approximately 180,000 clones listed, about 83% are singletons. Sequencing was done on a sample of PBMCs. The source of these receptors is a woman aged 18-30 years in good health and CMV-seronegative. Both conserved end residues are part of each CDR3. Each record gives: J gene, D gene, CDR3 length, clone size, V gene, CDR3 DNA, CDR3 protein. D genes are given only for firm matches. For some rows the clone size is stated as once, few or many, or as a class when expanded; others skip it.

>TRBJ2-7|NA|11|NA|TRBV13
TGTGCCAGCAGCTCTTCCTACGAGCAGTACTTC
CASSSSYEQYF
>TRBJ2-1|NA|17|NA|TRBV7-9
TGTGCCAGCAGCTTACGTACCCCAGGGCAGGGGTCCAATGAGCAGTTCTTC
CASSLRTPGQGSNEQFF
>TRBJ2-1|NA|13|NA|TRBV9
TGTGCCAGCAACGCGGGGAGCTACAATGAGCAGTTCTTC
CASNAGSYNEQFF
>TRBJ2-6|NA|16|NA|TRBV7-2
TGTGCCAGCAGCTTAGGCCCAGGGGCTGGGGCCAACGTCCTGACTTTC
CASSLGPGAGANVLTF
>TRBJ2-1|TRBD2|14|NA|TRBV5-1
TGCGCCAGCAGCTTGGTTCTAGCGGCCAATGAGCAGTTCTTC
CASSLVLAANEQFF
>TRBJ2-7|TRBD1|14|NA|TRBV15
TGTGCCACCAGCAAGGGACAGGGGAATTACGAGCAGTACTTC
CATSKGQGNYEQYF
>TRBJ1-1|TRBD1|15|NA|TRBV6-4
TGTGCCAGCATGAAGACAGGGCAGTTAGGCACTGAAGCTTTCTTT
CASMKTGQLGTEAFF
>TRBJ2-7|TRBD1|11|NA|TRBV5-8
TGTGCCAGCAGCTTGTCCCGGGACAGGTTCTTC
CASSLSRDRFF
>TRBJ2-2|NA|14|NA|TRBV5-1
TGCGCCAGCTCCTTCGGGGTCAACACCGGGGAGCTGTTTTTT
CASSFGVNTGELFF
>TRBJ2-3|NA|15|NA|TRBV4-1
TGCGCCAGCAGCCAACGAGGGGGGGATGAAGATACGCAGTATTTT
CASSQRGGDEDTQYF
>TRBJ1-1|NA|13|NA|TRBV2
TGTGCCAGCAATGGGGCGCGAGGCACTGAAGCTTTCTTT
CASNGARGTEAFF
>TRBJ2-5|NA|14|NA|TRBV11-2
TGTGCCAGCAGCTTAACGGGGTACCAAGAGACCCAGTACTTC
CASSLTGYQETQYF
>TRBJ2-5|NA|11|NA|TRBV2
TGTGCCAGCACCGGTGAGGAGACCCAGTACTTC
CASTGEETQYF
>TRBJ1-5|NA|14|NA|TRBV7-8
TGTGCCAGCAGCTTAGATTCCAGGAATCAGCCCCAGCATTTT
CASSLDSRNQPQHF
>TRBJ2-7|NA|16|NA|TRBV4-1
TGCGCCAGCAGCTCAAAAACAGGGACGGTAAACTACGAGCAGTACTTC
CASSSKTGTVNYEQYF
>TRBJ1-1|TRBD1|16|NA|TRBV18
TGTGCCAGCTCACCACCGGTTCGGACAGGGAACACTGAAGCTTTCTTT
CASSPPVRTGNTEAFF
>TRBJ2-3|NA|19|NA|TRBV4-1
TGCGCCAGCAGCCGACCACCCCTCCGGACCCATAGGGGAACAGATACGCAGTATTTT
CASSRPPLRTHRGTDTQYF
>TRBJ2-7|TRBD1|13|NA|TRBV19
TGTGCCAGTAGTACGGACAGGTACCACGAGCAGTACTTC
CASSTDRYHEQYF
>TRBJ2-7|NA|13|few|TRBV6-6
TGTGCCAGCAGTTACGGGCCCTCCTACGAGCAGTACTTC
CASSYGPSYEQYF
>TRBJ2-3|TRBD2|16|NA|TRBV5-1
TGCGCCAGCAAGAAACTAGCGGTTCGTTTCACAGATACGCAGTATTTT
CASKKLAVRFTDTQYF
>TRBJ2-2|TRBD1|14|NA|TRBV7-7
TGTGCCAGCAGCTGGGACAGAGACACCGGGGAGCTGTTTTTT
CASSWDRDTGELFF
>TRBJ2-3|NA|15|NA|TRBV11-2
TGTGCCAGCAGCTTAGATATCCTAGCGACAGATACGCAGTATTTT
CASSLDILATDTQYF
>TRBJ1-2|NA|14|NA|TRBV10-1
TGCGCCAGCAGTCAAGACAGCTCTTTCTATGGCTACACCTTC
CASSQDSSFYGYTF
>TRBJ1-6|NA|14|few|TRBV27
TGTGCCAGCAGTTTACCAGGGAGGAATTCACCCCTCCACTTT
CASSLPGRNSPLHF
>TRBJ2-7|NA|15|once|TRBV4-1
TGCGCCAGCAGCCAAGTCTCAACTAGACGATTCGAGCAGTACTTC
CASSQVSTRRFEQYF
>TRBJ2-7|TRBD1|12|NA|TRBV6-1
TGTGCCAGCAGGGGGACAGACTACGAGCAGTACTTC
CASRGTDYEQYF
>TRBJ1-2|TRBD1|16|NA|TRBV15
TGTGCCACCAGCAGGGCGTGGACAGGGGCCTCCTATGGCTACACCTTC
CATSRAWTGASYGYTF
>TRBJ2-7|NA|12|NA|TRBV2
TGTGCCAGCAGTGTTATGAGTTACGAGCAGTACTTC
CASSVMSYEQYF
>TRBJ1-1|NA|15|NA|TRBV5-8
TGTGCCAGCAGCTTGTCGTGGGGGCTCGACACTGAAGCTTTCTTT
CASSLSWGLDTEAFF
>TRBJ1-4|NA|18|NA|TRBV7-2
TGTGCCAGCAGCTTAGCGAGCGGACAGCGGCTCGGACAAGAGAAACTGTTTTTT
CASSLASGQRLGQEKLFF
>TRBJ2-2|NA|16|NA|TRBV5-1
TGCGCCAGCACCTACGCCAGGGGAACGAGCACCGGGGAGCTGTTTTTT
CASTYARGTSTGELFF